One and the same sample provided the 10 T cell receptor beta chains below, sequenced in a study of Ad26.COV2.S vaccination and SARS-CoV-2 variants. Treatment specified: about 20 received Ad26.COV2.S at low or high dose, single or two shots; about 5 received placebo; per-sample allocation not given. Samples came from day 63 after the first vaccine or placebo injection. TCRdb's table, derived via immunoSEQ multiplex PCR, lists solely in-frame clones and lacks some. The repertoire holds 300,000 to 400,000 clones, around 87% seen once, with around 3.7% in the top ten. The material was peripheral blood, obtained in a trial of Ad26.COV2.S vaccine versus placebo. These receptor sequences come from a person aged 18 to 59 who received the Ad26.COV2.S COVID-19 vaccine or a placebo.

The chain couples TRBV4-1 to TRBJ2-7, with D possibly being TRBD2 (5 bases). This CDR3 contains 17 residues. V lost 3 bases, J lost 2 bases, and 20 bases lay in between. CDR1 MGHRA and CDR2 YSYEKL come from the germline V gene. The CDR3 loop is CASSQPPSRTGTYEQYF. The CDR3 nucleotides read TGCGCCAGCAGCCAGCCACCAAGTAGGACGGGAACCTACGAGCAGTACTTC.

This chain connects TRBV30 to TRBJ1-2; 9 positions match TRBD1. This CDR3 spans 13 amino acids. V shed 2 bases and J 7 bases; nucleotides not matched to a gene: 5. CDR1 is GTSNPN, CDR2 SVGIG, per germline (reference sequence). The CDR3: CAWSTGTGPGYTF. In DNA, the CDR3 is TGTGCCTGGAGTACCGGGACAGGGCCTGGCTACACCTTC. Full variable domain (rest looked up from reference TRBV30 and TRBJ1-2): SQTIHQWPATLVQPVGSPLSLECTVEGTSNPNLYWYRQAAGRGLQLLFYSVGIGQISSEVPQNLSASRPQDRQFILSSKKLLLSDSGFYLCAWSTGTGPGYTFGSGTRLTVV.

The chain uses TRBV5-6 and TRBJ1-1; D is unclear. The V and J ends lost 0 bases and 1 base respectively, with 7 bases between them. The CDR3 spans 14 residues. Per germline, CDR1 SGHDT and CDR2 YYEEEE. The CDR3 bases are TGTGCCAGCAGCTTGGTACCAGGGAACACTGAAGCTTTCTTT. It translates to CASSLVPGNTEAFF.

This sequence joins TRBV12-3 or TRBV12-4 and TRBJ2-1; D is possibly TRBD2 (6 bases). This CDR3 contains 13 residues. The V gene lost 6 bases and the J gene lost 9 bases, with 15 bases spanning the gap. The CDR3 DNA is TGTGCCAGCAGCCCGGGGCGGCGGGGTGAGCAGTTCTTC. Its protein is CASSPGRRGEQFF.

The table lists this clone with a count of one. V gene TRBV6-4 combines with J gene TRBJ2-3, with no clear D. This CDR3 region has 15 residues. Trimming pared 2 bases from V and 0 bases from J, leaving 9 bases between. Per germline, CDR1 MRHNA and CDR2 SNTAGT. The CDR3 sequence is CASSDDTASTDTQYF. DNA for the CDR3: TGTGCCAGCAGTGACGACACCGCTAGCACAGATACGCAGTATTTT.

The chain couples TRBV5-8 to TRBJ2-1; TRBD2 matches 7 bases. The CDR3 has 12 residues. Germline lookup yields CDR1 SGHTS and CDR2 YDEGEE. CDR3 residues: CAERGFYNEQFF. The CDR3 DNA reads as TGTGCTGAGCGGGGATTCTACAATGAGCAGTTCTTC.

The V gene is TRBV4-2, the J gene TRBJ1-5; D unclear. Germline V CDR1 and CDR2: LGHNA, YNFKEQ. This CDR3 comprises 14 residues. V was shortened by 5 bases and J by 0 bases, with 8 bases between the two germline ends. As DNA, the CDR3 is TGTGCCAGCAGCGACACGAATAGCAATCAGCCCCAGCATTTT. Residues: CASSDTNSNQPQHF.

V gene TRBV19 combines with J gene TRBJ2-7, with TRBD1 identical over 7 bases. Germline CDR1 reads LNHDA; CDR2 reads SQIVND (reference sequence). Losses at the gene ends were 9 bases for V and 4 bases for J; bases not matched to a gene: 9. The CDR3 covers 13 residues. This CDR3 is CASSPDRMYEQYF. Written as DNA, the CDR3 is TGTGCCAGCAGCCCGGACAGGATGTACGAGCAGTACTTC.

V and J are TRBV5-6 and TRBJ1-5; no reliable D call. V shed 0 bases and J shed 2 bases, with 9 bases lying between them. Germline CDR1 is SGHDT and CDR2 is YYEEEE. The CDR3 consists of 15 residues. This chain's CDR3 is CASSLAGGRNQPQHF. The DNA of the CDR3 is TGTGCCAGCAGCTTGGCCGGAGGGCGCAATCAGCCCCAGCATTTT.

J is TRBJ1-4 and V is TRBV5-1, with D tentatively TRBD1 (5 bases). The V gene's germline CDR1 is SGHRS and CDR2 YFSETQ. The CDR3 is 14 amino acids. With 2 bases removed from V and 12 bases from J, the gap between germline ends came to 17 bases. In DNA, the CDR3 is TGCGCCAGCAGCTTAACCGGACGGGACGAAGAACTGTTTTTT. Translated, it gives CASSLTGRDEELFF.